The 15 T cell receptor beta chains listed next were all sequenced from one sample in a study of OX40 agonist ivuxolimab in advanced cancers. Assay used: immunoSEQ multiplex PCR; TCRdb lists only in-frame clones, some missing. The table includes about 50,000 clones, nearly 85% detected once. Sequences were derived from CD4+ or CD8+ T cells sorted from blood, sampled in a trial of the OX40 agonist ivuxolimab. These receptors came from an adult with an advanced solid tumor such as melanoma, head and neck, liver or kidney cancer.

The chain's CDR3 is CASSLEGGTGELFF. The CDR3 DNA reads TGTGCCAGCAGCTTAGAGGGGGGAACCGGGGAGCTGTTTTTT. V is TRBV7-9 and J is TRBJ2-2, with D perhaps assigned TRBD1 or TRBD2 (6 bases each). Germline V lookup: CDR1 SEHNR, CDR2 FQNEAQ (reference sequence). Trimming shortened V by 1 base and J by 5 bases, and 8 bases separated the two germline ends. This CDR3 has 14 residues. Drawing the rest from reference TRBV7-9 and TRBJ2-2, the complete variable domain is DTGVSQNPRHKITKRGQNVTFRCDPISEHNRLYWYRQTLGQGPEFLTYFQNEAQLEKSRLLSDRFSAERPKGSFSTLEIQRTEQGDSAMYLCASSLEGGTGELFFGEGSRLTVL.

J is TRBJ2-3 and V is TRBV25-1, with D tentatively TRBD1 (6 bases). The ends were cut back, 4 bases at V and 2 bases at J, with 7 bases in the middle. Germline loops: CDR1 MGHDK, CDR2 SYGVNS. CDR3 length equals 13 residues. In DNA, the CDR3 is TGTGCCAGCAGTGGACAGGTCACAGATACGCAGTATTTT. Amino acid sequence: CASSGQVTDTQYF.

The chain has TRBV4-2 and TRBJ1-4, with TRBD1 as a possible D gene (6 bases). The CDR3 is made up of 17 amino acids. V gave up 0 bases and J gave up 7 bases, with 18 bases separating them. Germline V gives CDR1 LGHNA, CDR2 YNFKEQ. CDR3 in amino acids: CASSQDFKGEITEKLFF. DNA for the CDR3: TGTGCCAGCAGCCAAGACTTTAAGGGGGAGATTACTGAAAAACTGTTTTTT.

The chain employs TRBV7-2 and TRBJ2-7; 8 bases are a match to TRBD1. Germline CDR1 reads SGHTA; CDR2 reads FQGNSA. The CDR3 spans 15 residues. The junction had 7 bases not matched to a gene; V was cut back by 6 bases and J by 0 bases. As DNA, the CDR3 is TGTGCCAGCAGGCTTAGACAGGGGATCTCCTACGAGCAGTACTTC. Protein sequence: CASRLRQGISYEQYF. Combining the CDR3 with reference TRBV7-2 and TRBJ2-7 gives the whole variable domain GAGVSQSPSNKVTEKGKDVELRCDPISGHTALYWYRQSLGQGLEFLIYFQGNSAPDKSGLPSDRFSAERTGGSVSTLTIQRTQQEDSAVYLCASRLRQGISYEQYFGPGTRLTVT.

In this sample, this clone turned up once. The chain recombines TRBV7-2 with TRBJ1-1; no clear D. There are 16 residues in the CDR3. Germline-derived CDR1 and CDR2 are SGHTA and FQGNSA. V lost 2 bases and J lost 7, with 20 bases in between. As DNA, the CDR3 is TGTGCCAGCAGCTTACCCGTCAGACACCTAAATTTTGAAGCTTTCTTT. Translating it yields CASSLPVRHLNFEAFF.

CDR3 DNA sequence: TGTGCCTCAAGGTCGGGAGCTACAGGGGGCGGTCAGCCCCAGCATTTT. This codes for CASRSGATGGGQPQHF. The J gene is TRBJ1-5, the V gene TRBV28; TRBD1 agrees at 9 bases. J lost 6 bases, V lost 11 bases, and 17 bases had no gene match. The germline gives CDR1 MDHEN, CDR2 SYDVKM. The CDR3 is 16 residues long. The variable domain in full, with the rest retrieved from reference TRBV28 and TRBJ1-5, is DVKVTQSSRYLVKRTGEKVFLECVQDMDHENMFWYRQDPGLGLRLIYFSYDVKMKEKGDIPEGYSVSREKKERFSLILESASTNQTSMYLCASRSGATGGGQPQHFGDGTRLSIL.

V is TRBV27 and J is TRBJ1-5, with D possibly being TRBD1 (6 bases). The CDR3 has 18 amino acids. V was trimmed by 5 bases and J by 2 bases, leaving 22 bases between them. Germline V CDR1 and CDR2: MNHEY, SMNVEV (reference sequence). The CDR3 region has the DNA TGTGCCAGCAGTCAACGCCCGCCAGGGGCTAGCGGCAATCAGCCCCAGCATTTT. Encoded protein: CASSQRPPGASGNQPQHF.

The V gene is TRBV18, the J gene TRBJ2-6; D may be TRBD2 (5 bases). Trimming left V 6 bases short and J 0 bases short, with 9 bases between. The germline CDR1 and CDR2 sequences are KGHSH and LQKENI. The CDR3 loop spans 15 amino acids. The CDR3 spells CASSAGISGANVLTF. The DNA for the CDR3 is TGTGCCAGCTCCGCGGGCATCTCTGGGGCCAACGTCCTGACTTTC.

V usage is TRBV2 and J usage is TRBJ2-1; 8 bases are a match to TRBD1. The CDR3 has 15 amino acids. V was pared by 6 bases and J by 5 bases, with 9 bases of the junction left unmatched. Per germline, CDR1 SNHLY and CDR2 FYNNEI. CDR3 protein: CASRADRGVHNEQFF. As DNA, the CDR3 is TGTGCCAGCAGGGCAGACAGGGGAGTCCACAATGAGCAGTTCTTC. Using reference TRBV2 and TRBJ2-1 for the parts outside the CDR3, the full variable domain is EPEVTQTPSHQVTQMGQEVILRCVPISNHLYFYWYRQILGQKVEFLVSFYNNEISEKSEIFDDQFSVERPDGSNFTLKIRSTKLEDSAMYFCASRADRGVHNEQFFGPGTRLTVL.

The CDR3 loop reads CASSFGWGEEPDTQYF. CDR3 coding DNA: TGTGCCAGCAGCTTTGGATGGGGAGAAGAGCCAGATACGCAGTATTTT. The V gene is TRBV7-9, the J gene TRBJ2-3, with a tentative D call TRBD2 (5 bases). The CDR3 is 16 amino acids. Germline CDR1 and CDR2: SEHNR and FQNEAQ (reference sequence). V was clipped by 3 bases and J by 4 bases, with 17 bases between them.

The chain recombines TRBV5-4 with TRBJ1-4, with TRBD1 identical over 10 bases. Trimming removed 0 bases from V and 7 bases from J; junction bases left unmatched: 9. The germline gives CDR1 SGHNT, CDR2 YYREEE (reference sequence). This CDR3 contains 17 residues. The CDR3 bases are TGTGCCAGCAGCTTGGAGGGGACAGGGGCCCTTGGTGAAAAACTGTTTTTT. It is translated as CASSLEGTGALGEKLFF.

The chain employs TRBV6-1 and TRBJ1-1; D not certain. CDR1 is MNHNS and CDR2 is SASEGT in the germline V gene. CDR3 size: 12 residues. The germline V and J ends were trimmed by 1 base and 4 bases, with 4 bases remaining between them. The CDR3 reads CASSEVGTEAFF. Here the CDR3 DNA reads TGTGCCAGCAGTGAAGTAGGCACTGAAGCTTTCTTT.

The gene calls are TRBV5-4 and TRBJ2-2, with D possibly TRBD1 on 6 matching bases. This CDR3 spans 14 amino acids. The germline gives CDR1 SGHNT, CDR2 YYREEE (reference sequence). The V end was cut by 5 bases, the J end by 1 base, with 9 bases between. CDR3 sequence: CASRTTGNTGELFF. CDR3 coding DNA: TGTGCCAGCAGGACGACAGGGAACACCGGGGAGCTGTTTTTT.

The chain employs TRBV6-5 and TRBJ2-6; the D call may be TRBD1 or TRBD2 (5 bases each). The CDR3 is made up of 16 amino acids. V lost 2 bases to trimming and J lost 1 base, with 9 bases between them. Germline V lookup: CDR1 MNHEY, CDR2 SVGAGI. CDR3 amino acids: CASSYGDGSGANVLTF. The CDR3 nucleotides are TGTGCCAGCAGTTACGGGGACGGGTCTGGGGCCAACGTCCTGACTTTC.

The sample holds a few counts of this clone. The V gene is TRBV10-3, the J gene TRBJ1-2; unclear D gene. The V gene lost 10 bases and the J gene lost 5 bases, with 14 bases spanning the gap. This CDR3 spans 12 amino acids. Germline CDR1 is ENHRY and CDR2 is SYGVKD. The CDR3 nucleotides are TGTGCCACCGCCGGTTCACCATATGGCTACACCTTC. It translates to CATAGSPYGYTF.